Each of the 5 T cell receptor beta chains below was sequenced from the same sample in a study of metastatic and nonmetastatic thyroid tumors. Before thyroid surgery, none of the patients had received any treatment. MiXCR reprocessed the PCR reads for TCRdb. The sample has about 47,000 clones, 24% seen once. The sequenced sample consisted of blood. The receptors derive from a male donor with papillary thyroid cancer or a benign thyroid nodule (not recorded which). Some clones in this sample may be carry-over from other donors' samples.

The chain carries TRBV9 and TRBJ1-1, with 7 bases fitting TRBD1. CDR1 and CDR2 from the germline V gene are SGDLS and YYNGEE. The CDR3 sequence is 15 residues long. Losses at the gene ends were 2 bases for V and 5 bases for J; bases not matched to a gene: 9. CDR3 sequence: CASSVGGQPATEAFF. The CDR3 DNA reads TGTGCCAGCAGCGTGGGGGGACAGCCGGCGACTGAAGCTTTCTTT.

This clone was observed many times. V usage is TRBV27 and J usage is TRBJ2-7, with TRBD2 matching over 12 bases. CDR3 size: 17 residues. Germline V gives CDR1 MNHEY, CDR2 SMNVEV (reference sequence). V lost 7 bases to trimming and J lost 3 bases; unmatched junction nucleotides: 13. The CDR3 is CASTLGWGTSGFYEQYF. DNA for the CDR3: TGTGCCAGCACCCTCGGGTGGGGGACTAGCGGGTTCTACGAGCAGTACTTC.

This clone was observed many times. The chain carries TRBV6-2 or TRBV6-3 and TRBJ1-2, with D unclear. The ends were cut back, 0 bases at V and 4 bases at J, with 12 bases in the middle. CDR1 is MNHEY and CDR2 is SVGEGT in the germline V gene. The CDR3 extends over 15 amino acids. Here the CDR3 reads CASSYSFLWGYGYTF. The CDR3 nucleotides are TGTGCCAGCAGTTACTCATTCCTTTGGGGCTATGGCTACACCTTC.

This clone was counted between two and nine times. CDR3 sequence: CASSKTGDNQPQHF. CDR3 sequence (DNA): TGTGCCAGCAGCAAGACAGGAGACAATCAGCCCCAGCATTTT. The rearrangement links TRBV6-1 to TRBJ1-5; tentatively, D is TRBD1 (6 bases). The CDR3 runs 14 residues. Germline CDR1 MNHNS, CDR2 SASEGT. Trimming removed 6 bases from V and 3 bases from J, with 12 bases in between.

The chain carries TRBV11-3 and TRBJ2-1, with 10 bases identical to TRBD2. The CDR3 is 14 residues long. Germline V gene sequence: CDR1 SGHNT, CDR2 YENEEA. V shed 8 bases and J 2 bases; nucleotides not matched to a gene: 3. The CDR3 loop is CASSTSGTYNEQFF. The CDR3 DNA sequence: TGTGCCAGCTCTACTAGCGGGACCTACAATGAGCAGTTCTTC.